A single sample gave rise to the 16 T cell receptor beta chains below, sequenced in a study of regulatory T cells in long-lasting Graves disease. CDR3-region Arm-PCR and iRepertoire HTBI primers produced the TCR beta libraries. From the multiplex PCR reads, TCRdb called clonotypes with MiXCR, one entry per CDR3 protein. The sample records around 430,000 distinct CDR3 sequences, approximately 22% being singletons. Time point given: persistent/refractory GD, antithyroid drugs over 5 years with positive TRAb. After RNA was extracted from PBMCs, the TCR library was made from it. The sample consisted of peripheral blood mononuclear cells (PBMCs), taken when the disease was refractory, from a patient treated with antithyroid drugs. The receptors come from a female donor with Graves disease.

Concerning this clonotype itself: A clone one base away is much larger, so this may be a read error. The chain couples TRBV11-2 to TRBJ1-2; D possibly corresponds to TRBD1 (5 bases). The germline gives CDR1 SGHAT, CDR2 FQNNGV. The CDR3 has 13 residues. CDR3 sequence (DNA): TGTGCCAGCAGCTTAAGGTTTGAAGGGGCCTACGCCTTC. Its protein product is CASSLRFEGAYAF.

A few counts support this clonotype. The V call is TRBV7-9, the J call TRBJ2-7; possibly TRBD1 or TRBD2 for D (5 bases each). V was clipped by 5 bases and J by 1 base, with 15 bases between them. The CDR3 consists of 15 residues. Per germline, CDR1 SEHNR and CDR2 FQNEAQ (reference sequence). The CDR3 loop is CASSTRRDGSYEQYF. The CDR3 nucleotides read TGTGCCAGCAGCACGCGCCGGGACGGATCCTACGAGCAGTACTTC.

For this clonotype: This sequence may be a read error, since a much larger clone differs from it by one base. The V call is TRBV19, the J call TRBJ1-2; weak D call: TRBD1 (5 bases). Germline V gene lookup returns CDR1 LNHDA and CDR2 SQIVND (reference sequence). The CDR3 loop spans 16 amino acids. The V end was cut by 0 bases, the J end by 4 bases, with 15 bases between. The CDR3 coding sequence is TGTGCCAGTAGTATAGACCCCGGGGCAGGAGTCTATGGCTACACCTTC. It translates to CASSIDPGAGVYGYTF.

This clonotype occurred a few times. This chain joins TRBV7-2 and TRBJ1-1; TRBD1 matches 9 bases. In germline, CDR1 is SGHTA, CDR2 FQGNSA. V was clipped by 1 base and J by 3 bases; unmatched bases: 3. The CDR3 totals 15 residues. The CDR3 region has the DNA TGTGCCAGCAGCTTAGTGGGACAGGGCTACACTGAAGCTTTCTTT. The encoded protein is CASSLVGQGYTEAFF.

There are a few counts of this clonotype. This chain uses TRBV6-1 with TRBJ2-2, with 7 nucleotides matching TRBD1. J lost 1 base, V lost 8 bases, and 4 bases had no gene match. This CDR3 contains 14 residues. CDR1 and CDR2 from the germline V gene are MNHNS and SASEGT. In DNA, the CDR3 is TGTGCCAGCCGGGACAGAATGAACACCGGGGAGCTGTTTTTT. Translating it yields CASRDRMNTGELFF.

Notes on this clonotype: This clone may be a read error of a much larger clone one base away. V gene TRBV6-1 combines with J gene TRBJ2-7; possibly TRBD1 for D (6 bases). Germline lookup yields CDR1 MNHNS and CDR2 SASEGT. The CDR3 is 15 amino acids. The CDR3 is CVSSSWVGQSYEQYF. The CDR3 DNA reads TGTGTCAGCAGCTCATGGGTCGGACAGTCCTACGAGCAGTACTTC.

This clonotype occurred a few times. The rearrangement joins TRBV25-1 to TRBJ1-4, with TRBD1 as a possible D gene (5 bases). The length of the CDR3 is 14 residues. Germline V gene lookup returns CDR1 MGHDK and CDR2 SYGVNS. V lost 2 bases, J lost 7 bases, and 11 bases lay in between. The CDR3 DNA is TGTGCCAGCAGTGAAATGTCGGGGGTTGAAAAACTGTTTTTT. Amino acid sequence: CASSEMSGVEKLFF. Looking up the rest from reference TRBV25-1 and TRBJ1-4 gives the full variable domain: EADIYQTPRYLVIGTGKKITLECSQTMGHDKMYWYQQDPGMELHLIHYSYGVNSTEKGDLSSESTVSRIRTEHFPLTLESARPSHTSQYLCASSEMSGVEKLFFGSGTQLSVL.

This clonotype has at least ten counts. The rearrangement joins TRBV6-2 or TRBV6-3 to TRBJ1-4, with D possibly being TRBD1 (5 bases). From germline, CDR1 is MNHEY and CDR2 SVGEGT. This CDR3 spans 15 amino acids. V shed 2 bases and J shed 6 bases, with 13 bases lying between them. The CDR3 DNA sequence: TGTGCCAGCAGTTACGAGGTCCGGGACGATGAAAAACTGTTTTTT. Translation gives CASSYEVRDDEKLFF.

The chain is built from TRBV6-1 and TRBJ2-7, with a tentative D call TRBD1 (5 bases). The germline gives CDR1 MNHNS, CDR2 SASEGT. The CDR3 totals 12 residues. Trimming took off 6 bases at V and 2 bases at J, with 8 bases between the two ends. CDR3 residues: CASSTGTYEQYF. The CDR3 nucleotides are TGTGCCAGCAGCACAGGAACCTACGAGCAGTACTTC.

This clonotype showed up many times. The chain carries TRBV7-9 and TRBJ2-5; D is undetermined. The germline V and J ends were trimmed by 6 bases and 5 bases, with 4 bases remaining between them. The CDR3 is 10 residues long. Germline CDR1 SEHNR, CDR2 FQNEAQ (reference sequence). In DNA form, the CDR3 reads TGTGCCAGCAGTTCCGAGACCCAGTACTTC. Protein sequence: CASSSETQYF.

This clonotype was observed at least ten times. The chain uses TRBV2 and TRBJ2-2; 8 nucleotides agree with TRBD1. V trimming: 6 bases; J trimming: 2 bases; junction bases outside the gene matches: 5. The CDR3 runs to 15 residues. The V gene's germline CDR1 is SNHLY and CDR2 FYNNEI. The CDR3 DNA reads TGTGCCAGCAGCGGGTCAGGGGGCAACACCGGGGAGCTGTTTTTT. It codes for CASSGSGGNTGELFF.

This clonotype was picked up many times. This CDR3 is CASSVAVFTEAFF. The CDR3 nucleotides are TGTGCCAGCAGTGTAGCCGTGTTCACTGAAGCTTTCTTT. V and J are TRBV2 and TRBJ1-1; the D is unclear. V was trimmed by 4 bases and J by 4 bases, leaving 10 bases between them. Germline lookup yields CDR1 SNHLY and CDR2 FYNNEI. CDR3 length equals 13 residues.

V and J are TRBV11-2 and TRBJ1-6; D is uncertain. The CDR3 is 14 amino acids. The germline gives CDR1 SGHAT, CDR2 FQNNGV. The germline V and J ends were trimmed by 3 bases and 5 bases, with 8 bases remaining between them. CDR3 DNA: TGTGCCAGCAGCTTTGCTGGGGATAATTCACCCCTCCACTTT. Protein sequence: CASSFAGDNSPLHF.

The DNA of the CDR3 is TGTGCCAGCAGCTTCGACATTAAATACGAGCAGTACTTC. This encodes CASSFDIKYEQYF. V usage is TRBV7-2 and J usage is TRBJ2-7, with D uncertain. The CDR3 spans 13 residues. Germline V CDR1 and CDR2: SGHTA, FQGNSA. V lost 3 bases, J lost 4 bases, and 10 bases lay in between.

This clonotype was counted a few times. This rearrangement joins TRBV28 to TRBJ2-1; tentatively, D is TRBD1 (6 bases). CDR3 length: 15 residues. Trimming removed 3 bases at V and 0 bases at J, with 9 bases between. Germline V CDR1 and CDR2: MDHEN, SYDVKM. The CDR3 DNA reads TGTGCCAGCAGTTTTTTGGACAGCTCCTACAATGAGCAGTTCTTC. Residues: CASSFLDSSYNEQFF.

The J gene is TRBJ2-7, the V gene TRBV11-2; 11 nucleotides align to TRBD2. J lost 2 bases, V lost 2 bases, and 5 bases had no gene match. Germline lookup yields CDR1 SGHAT and CDR2 FQNNGV. The length of the CDR3 is 16 residues. The CDR3 DNA reads as TGTGCCAGCAGCTTAACCGCTAGCGGGAGGACCTACGAGCAGTACTTC. It translates to CASSLTASGRTYEQYF. Using reference TRBV11-2 and TRBJ2-7 for the parts outside the CDR3, the full variable domain is EAGVAQSPRYKIIEKRQSVAFWCNPISGHATLYWYQQILGQGPKLLIQFQNNGVVDDSQLPKDRFSAERLKGVDSTLKIQPAKLEDSAVYLCASSLTASGRTYEQYFGPGTRLTVT.